This TCR gamma chain appears in the sequencing data of a study of gamma delta lymphoproliferative disorders and STAT genes (dated by TCRdb to about 2018). For the study in its entirety: The LymphoTrack Dx TCRG Assay was used to build gamma-chain libraries from a minimum of 50 ng of genomic DNA. Within a larger immunophenotypic and STAT-mutation study, TCR gamma and delta CDR3 repertoires were profiled by deep sequencing in Tgammadelta lymphoproliferative disease patients and healthy controls. Because no corresponding Invivoscribe delta assay was available, delta-chain libraries were prepared according to the standard operating procedure of the EuroClonality-NGS working group. To confirm results, a couple of gamma-chain samples and every delta-chain sample were sequenced twice. Study-wide conclusions, independent of this receptor: Nearly all major patient gamma and delta clonotypes were public, shared with at least one healthy donor; only a couple of gamma clonotypes were private to disease. When whole repertoires were clustered, gamma repertoires from patients grouped apart from those of healthy controls, but delta repertoires did not separate between the groups. It was noted by the authors that NGS specificity may be reduced at low frequencies, so confirmation of the public or private nature of leukemic clones is needed. T cells in controls likely covered a range of maturation stages, whereas leukemic cells were skewed toward terminal effectors, which could potentially limit comparisons between patients and controls.

In both library preparation methods, multiplex PCR was run with primers aimed at the conserved V and J regions of the TCR genes. After purification and pooling, the amplicons were sequenced on an Illumina MiSeq platform. Under the source paper's analysis protocol: MiXCR performed V(D)J alignment, clonotype assembly and translation, and VDJtools was used for functionality assessment and CDR3 repertoire analyses. The IMGT definition of CDR3 was applied, and only productive sequences using functional genes were analyzed, with ORF genes and pseudogenes left out. A custom Python script was used to search all patients and controls for identical amino acid CDR3s of major clonotypes (frequency >=5%). Clonotype frequencies in patients versus controls were compared with a one-sided non-parametric Wilcoxon test. Clones were re-identified by TCRdb from the public reads with CATT, and rows with the same DNA were merged. TCRdb, rather than the study authors, made the V and J calls. A total of around 800 gamma-chain clones appear in this sample, 20% to 30% of them only once. In total, the top ten clones hold roughly 20% of the sample.

The CDR3 covers 10 residues, taking in both the cysteine and the phenylalanine. The kept DNA is CDR3 alone, 30 bases in frame from the first base. CDR1 GITISATS and CDR2 ISYDGTV are derived from the germline V gene (reference sequence). For TCR sequencing, genomic DNA was taken from peripheral blood mononuclear cells isolated from both patients and controls. Controls were 23 healthy adult blood donors, with a median age of 64 years and around 12 males and around eleven females, matched to patients for age and sex. This clone turned up a few times. Its recognized antigen is unknown. A much bigger clone sits one base away, suggesting this may be a read error. Different DNA sequences within this sample yield the same CDR3.

The sequence links TRGV9 to TRGJ1 or TRGJ2. Germline matching of the DNA provided the J gene here, since TCRdb leaves it blank. The receptor was isolated from a human donor in good health. Material: blood. The encoded CDR3 is CALWEVEKLF. The DNA reads as follows: TGTGCCCTGTGGGAGGTGGAGAAACTCTTT.